Listed below are T cell receptor beta chains from one sample, sequenced in a study of T-cell memory formation after mild COVID-19. TCRdb independently ran MiXCR on the 5' RACE reads; one entry per CDR3 protein. The sample carries 150,000 to 200,000 distinct CDR3 sequences, 13% to 15% recorded once. Input material: PBMCs or a T cell subset sorted from them (not recorded which). These receptors were taken from an adult woman who had mild COVID-19 (a few samples of this study predate the infection). Cell type and time point are not known. CDR3s include the opening cysteine and the closing phenylalanine or tryptophan. A D gene is named only where the DNA matches it firmly. Part of the rows lack a size; the others show once, few, many or a class for expanded clones.

>TRBD2|TRBV12-3/TRBV12-4|NA|TRBJ2-7
TGTGCCAGCAGTTTTAGCGGGGGGGTCTACGAGCAGTACTTC
CASSFSGGVYEQYF
>NA|TRBV4-1|once|TRBJ2-7
TGCGCCAGCAGCCAACACCGGTACTCATCCTACGAGCAGTACTTC
CASSQHRYSSYEQYF
>NA|TRBV9|many|TRBJ2-7
TGTGCCAGCAGCCCCCTTGTCCCCGCCACCCTCTACGAGCAGTACTTC
CASSPLVPATLYEQYF
>TRBD1|TRBV7-8|NA|TRBJ2-1
TGTGCCAGCAGCTTGGGCCGGGACAGGGCGCATGAGCAGTTCTTC
CASSLGRDRAHEQFF
>TRBD2|TRBV7-9|many|TRBJ2-1
TGTGCCAGCAGCGCAGGACTAGCGGGGGGCAGGAATGAGCAGTTCTTC
CASSAGLAGGRNEQFF
>NA|TRBV5-1|NA|TRBJ2-7
TGCGCCAGCAGTATAGAGTGGCTTTACGAGCAGTACTTC
CASSIEWLYEQYF
>TRBD2|TRBV20-1|few|TRBJ2-1
TGCAGTGCTACCGGACTAGCGGGGCCTCGTACAAGCTCCTACAATGAGCAGTTCTTC
CSATGLAGPRTSSYNEQFF
>TRBD1|TRBV20-1|NA|TRBJ2-5
TGCAGTGCTAGAGGGACAGGGAGGGAGACCCAGTACTTC
CSARGTGRETQYF
>TRBD1|TRBV5-1|few|TRBJ2-7
TGCGCCAGCAGCTTGCAAGGGACAGGGGCGAAAGACTTC
CASSLQGTGAKDF
>NA|TRBV5-1|few|TRBJ1-1
TGCGCCAGCAGCTCTTGGACACTGAACACTGAAGCTTTCTTT
CASSSWTLNTEAFF
>NA|TRBV7-9|NA|TRBJ2-7
TGTGCCAGCAGCTTCCCAGGTGTGGGATCCTACGAGCAGTACTTC
CASSFPGVGSYEQYF
>TRBD2|TRBV7-2|NA|TRBJ2-3
TGTGCCAGCAGCTTAGTAGCTAGCGGGACTAGCACAGATACGCAGTATTTT
CASSLVASGTSTDTQYF
>TRBD1|TRBV7-9|NA|TRBJ1-2
TGTGCCAGCAGTTTGACAGGGCCGTATGGCTATGGCTACACCTTC
CASSLTGPYGYGYTF
>NA|TRBV4-1|few|TRBJ2-5
TGCGCCAGCAGCCAAGACCGCTCAAATCCCCAAGAGACCCAGTACTTC
CASSQDRSNPQETQYF
>NA|TRBV5-1|NA|TRBJ1-1
NA
CASSLVGQGASLQF